Listed below are T cell receptor beta chains from one sample, sequenced in a study of somatic mutations in cytotoxic T cells in rheumatoid arthritis. Data came from immunoSEQ multiplex PCR; TCRdb stores just in-frame clones and leaves some out. The sample yields 14,000 or so clones, under 85% seen once. Sequencing was carried out using CD8+ T cells sorted from blood. The receptor set was obtained from an adult with rheumatoid arthritis. The CDR3 runs from the conserved cysteine through the conserved F or W. The order of the fields is D gene, J gene, clone size, V gene, CDR3 DNA, CDR3 protein. D genes are given only for firm matches. Clone size is given for some rows only: seen once, a few or many times, or a class if the clone is expanded.

NA	TRBJ2-4	once	TRBV5-5	TGTGCCAGCAGTTCCTACGGAGGGTTTTATCGGGGAGCCAAAAACATTCAGTACTTC	CASSSYGGFYRGAKNIQYF
NA	TRBJ1-1	once	TRBV28	TGTGCCAGCAGGGAGGGCTTGGACACTGAAGCTTTCTTT	CASREGLDTEAFF
NA	TRBJ2-7	NA	TRBV29-1	TGCAGCGTTGTAAAATCACTATCAGGCTACGAGCAGTACTTC	CSVVKSLSGYEQYF
NA	TRBJ2-5	NA	TRBV10-3	TGTGCCATCAGTGACCCGACACAACGCCAGGAGACCCAGTACTTC	CAISDPTQRQETQYF
NA	TRBJ1-1	NA	TRBV5-1	TGCGCCAGCAGCTTGGAGGCAGCGAACACTGAAGCTTTCTTT	CASSLEAANTEAFF
NA	TRBJ1-3	few	TRBV9	TGTGCCAGCAGCGCTGGGTCTGCCTCTGGAAACACCATATATTTT	CASSAGSASGNTIYF
NA	TRBJ2-3	NA	TRBV7-6	TGTGCCAGCAGCTTAGCGGCAACGTTCACAGATACGCAGTATTTT	CASSLAATFTDTQYF
NA	TRBJ2-3	once	TRBV6-1	TGTGCCAGCAGTGCCGACCCCGGGGAAGCAACACAGTATTTT	CASSADPGEATQYF
TRBD2	TRBJ2-3	NA	TRBV9	TGTGCCAGCAGCCAAGCGCCGGGGGGAGGCACAGATACGCAGTATTTT	CASSQAPGGGTDTQYF
TRBD1	TRBJ2-7	NA	TRBV4-2	TGTGCCAGCAGCCAACAATACAGGGGTCCCTACGAGCAGTACTTC	CASSQQYRGPYEQYF
NA	TRBJ2-1	once	TRBV2	TGTGCCAGCAGTGAATACCCCGCGGGCACCCACTACAATGAGCAGTTCTTC	CASSEYPAGTHYNEQFF
TRBD1	TRBJ1-4	NA	TRBV7-6	TGTGCCAGCAGCTTAGTACAGGGGCCGGGTGAAAAACTGTTTTTT	CASSLVQGPGEKLFF
TRBD1	TRBJ2-5	NA	TRBV29-1	TGCAGCGTTGACCCCGGGACAGGGTGGGAGACCCAGTACTTC	CSVDPGTGWETQYF
NA	TRBJ2-1	NA	TRBV9	TGTGCCAGCAGCGGTGGCAATGAGCAGTTCTTC	CASSGGNEQFF
TRBD2	TRBJ2-7	few	TRBV2	TGTGCCAGCAGACCACCGGGACTAGCGGGGGAGACCTCCTACGAGCAGTACTTC	CASRPPGLAGETSYEQYF
NA	TRBJ2-5	NA	TRBV10-2	TGCGCCAGCAGTGATTGGGGCACCCAAGAGACCCAGTACTTC	CASSDWGTQETQYF
NA	TRBJ2-7	NA	TRBV5-5	TGTGCCAGCAGCTCGGACACTTACTACGAGCAGTACTTC	CASSSDTYYEQYF
TRBD1	TRBJ2-1	NA	TRBV13	TGTGCCAGCAGCTCGACGGGGACAGGCAACAATGAGCAGTTCTTC	CASSSTGTGNNEQFF
NA	TRBJ2-6	NA	TRBV13	TGTGCCAGTAAACAGGTCTCTGGGGCCAACGTCCTGACTTTC	CASKQVSGANVLTF
NA	TRBJ2-5	NA	TRBV27	TGTGCCAGCAGTTTATACCCGAACCAAGAGACCCAGTACTTC	CASSLYPNQETQYF
NA	TRBJ2-7	NA	TRBV7-8	TGTGCCAGCAGCTTAGGGGACGAGCAGTACTTC	CASSLGDEQYF
NA	TRBJ1-1	NA	TRBV7-9	TGTGCCAGCTCCCTGGGGATTGAAGCTTTCTTT	CASSLGIEAFF
NA	TRBJ2-1	NA	TRBV5-1	TGCGCCAGCAGCTGGGGAAATGAGCAGTTCTTC	CASSWGNEQFF
NA	TRBJ1-4	NA	TRBV6-1	TGTGCCAGCAGACGGGAGGGCCACTCTGGTGAAAAACTGTTTTTT	CASRREGHSGEKLFF
NA	TRBJ2-3	NA	TRBV6-1	TGTGCCAGCAGTCCTACCTGGACTACCACAGATACGCAGTATTTT	CASSPTWTTTDTQYF
NA	TRBJ2-1	NA	TRBV19	TGTGCCAGTAGTCAGGGACTCCACAATGAGCAGTTCTTC	CASSQGLHNEQFF
TRBD2	TRBJ2-7	NA	TRBV19	TGTGCCAGTAGTCTCAGACTAGCGCTCGAGCAGTACTTC	CASSLRLALEQYF
NA	TRBJ1-5	NA	TRBV5-6	TGTGCCAGCAGCGAGGCAGGGATCTCGGCCCAGCATTTT	CASSEAGISAQHF
NA	TRBJ2-3	NA	TRBV28	TGTGCCAGCAGTTTTGGGATCGGGGTAGGCACAGATACGCAGTATTTT	CASSFGIGVGTDTQYF
NA	TRBJ2-7	few	TRBV7-9	TGTGCCAGCAGCTTAAACCCCGAGCGAGAGCAGTACTTC	CASSLNPEREQYF
NA	TRBJ1-6	NA	TRBV4-1	TGCGCCAGCAGCCAAGGAAAACAGGTGTCACCCCTCCACTTT	CASSQGKQVSPLHF
NA	TRBJ2-7	NA	TRBV5-1	TGCGCCAGCAGCTTGTACTCCAACTACGAGCAGTACTTC	CASSLYSNYEQYF
TRBD2	TRBJ2-1	NA	TRBV7-2	TGTGCCAGCAGCGCCGCAGCGGGGCTTTACAATGAGCAGTTCTTC	CASSAAAGLYNEQFF
TRBD1	TRBJ1-4	NA	TRBV4-1	TGCGCCAGCAGCCACCGGACAGGTGAAAAACTGTTTTTT	CASSHRTGEKLFF
NA	TRBJ1-2	NA	TRBV28	TGTGCCAGCAGAGCTAACTATGGCTACACCTTC	CASRANYGYTF
NA	TRBJ2-7	NA	TRBV7-2	TGTGCCAGCAGCTTGACGGAGGCCTACGAGCAGTACTTC	CASSLTEAYEQYF
TRBD2	TRBJ2-7	NA	TRBV5-1	TGCGCCAGCAGCTTCGGGGGACTAGCGGGGTGGGGGGAAGAGCAGTACTTC	CASSFGGLAGWGEEQYF
TRBD2	TRBJ2-2	NA	TRBV6-1	TGTGCCAGCAGTGATTTTAGTAGCGGGGTGGGCACCGGGGAGCTGTTTTTT	CASSDFSSGVGTGELFF
TRBD1	TRBJ1-1	NA	TRBV5-1	TGCGCCAGCAGCCACCATGGGGGGACAGAGAACACTGAAGCTTTCTTT	CASSHHGGTENTEAFF
NA	TRBJ1-4	NA	TRBV4-1	TGCGCCAGCAGCCAAGGGCGGCAGGGAAATGAAAAACTGTTTTTT	CASSQGRQGNEKLFF
NA	TRBJ2-1	NA	TRBV28	TGTGCCAGCAGTTCGACTCAGGGGTATGGTGAGCAGTTCTTC	CASSSTQGYGEQFF
NA	TRBJ1-5	NA	TRBV4-1	TGCGCCAGCAGCCAAGGAGTTAACCTTCAGCCCCAGCATTTT	CASSQGVNLQPQHF
TRBD1	TRBJ1-5	NA	TRBV5-1	TGCGCCAGCAGCTGGACCGGGACAGGGAATCAGCCCCAGCATTTT	CASSWTGTGNQPQHF
TRBD1	TRBJ1-2	NA	TRBV28	TGTGCCAGCAGTTTATTCGAGGGACAGGGGAACTATGGCTACACCTTC	CASSLFEGQGNYGYTF
NA	TRBJ2-2	NA	TRBV10-3	TGTGCCATCAGTGAGTCGATCAGGGGCACCGGGGAGCTGTTTTTT	CAISESIRGTGELFF
NA	TRBJ2-1	NA	TRBV11-2	TGTGCCAGCAGTGTTAGGAATGAGCAGTTCTTC	CASSVRNEQFF
NA	TRBJ1-6	NA	TRBV10-3	TGTGCCATCAGTGGAACCGGGACACAAAATTCACCCCTCCACTTT	CAISGTGTQNSPLHF
NA	TRBJ2-4	once	TRBV5-1	TGCGCCAGCAGCTTGGATGGCGACATTCAGTACTTC	CASSLDGDIQYF